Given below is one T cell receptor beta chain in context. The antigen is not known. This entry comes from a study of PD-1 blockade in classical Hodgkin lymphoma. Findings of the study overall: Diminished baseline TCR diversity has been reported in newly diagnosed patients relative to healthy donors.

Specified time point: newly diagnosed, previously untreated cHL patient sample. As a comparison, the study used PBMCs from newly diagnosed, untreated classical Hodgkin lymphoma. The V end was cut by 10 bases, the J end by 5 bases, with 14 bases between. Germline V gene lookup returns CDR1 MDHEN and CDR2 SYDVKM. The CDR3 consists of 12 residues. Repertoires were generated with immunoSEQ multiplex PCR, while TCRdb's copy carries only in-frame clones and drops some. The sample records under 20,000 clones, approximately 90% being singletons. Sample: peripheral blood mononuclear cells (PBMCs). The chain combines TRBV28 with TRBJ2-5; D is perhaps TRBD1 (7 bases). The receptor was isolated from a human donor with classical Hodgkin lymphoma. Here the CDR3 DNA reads TGTGCCACCTCGACAGGGAGGGAGACCCAGTACTTC. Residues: CATSTGRETQYF.